A selection of T cell receptor beta chains follows, all from one sample in a study of blood T cell repertoires in COVID-19. This table comes from immunoSEQ multiplex PCR, and its TCRdb copy is limited to in-frame clones, with some not included. This table has over 200,000 clones, 88% appearing once. Sequencing input: peripheral blood. The receptors shown here come from a man aged 60 to 75 who had recovered from COVID-19. The CDR3 runs from the conserved cysteine through the conserved F or W.

cdr3_length | v_call | cdr3_aa
15 | TRBV2 | CASRDRGHGTGELFF
13 | TRBV7-2 | CASSQILVTEAFF
13 | TRBV7-6 | CASSLARGTEAFF
16 | TRBV2 | CASTSERGWGTDTQYF
14 | TRBV5-6 | CASSLGGGTDTQYF
15 | TRBV9 | CASSLAGAGDEKLFF
15 | TRBV3-1/TRBV3-2 | CASSQNAGENQPQHF
12 | TRBV27 | CASRGWGTEQFF
16 | TRBV3-1/TRBV3-2 | CASSQGNGRGTDTQYF
16 | TRBV7-3 | CASSSIDRGLADTQYF
15 | TRBV29-1 | CSVAGRTGDVYGYTF
16 | TRBV18 | CASSKRSGSDYYEQYF
13 | TRBV4-1 | CASSTGINQPQHF
17 | TRBV5-5 | CASSLVGGPDINEKLFF
14 | TRBV5-6 | CASSAGGSYNEQFF
14 | TRBV5-4 | CASSFGRYGGGYTF
16 | TRBV27 | CASSDTGYGGAYEQYF
14 | TRBV6-5 | CASSYFVGSYEQYF
14 | TRBV11-2 | CASSPPGSGNTIYF
13 | TRBV9 | CASSATVNTEAFF
11 | TRBV7-8 | CASSPGSEQYF
15 | TRBV5-1 | CASSLVGRGTGELFF
12 | TRBV5-4 | CASSLYTDTQYF
13 | TRBV7-2 | CASSRTGLAEAFF
13 | TRBV7-3 | CASSLGPNQPQHF
16 | TRBV5-4 | CASSFGLAGTYNEQFF
14 | TRBV30 | CAWSVRGGLETQYF
13 | TRBV5-4 | CASSLDGGGTQYF
16 | TRBV6-1 | CASSEGGTGPGQPQHF
14 | TRBV6-1 | CASSEAQGGGEAFF
16 | TRBV7-7 | CASSLGGGGSNEKLFF
15 | TRBV6-5 | CASSHDRALTYEQYF
17 | TRBV5-6 | CASSLTGGARGANVLTF
18 | TRBV9 | CASSVASGGVVGTDTQYF
15 | TRBV6-1 | CASSEGPGFNQPQHF
12 | TRBV6-1 | CASRAGTGELFF
14 | TRBV10-3 | CAISAGGVGYEQYF
14 | TRBV19 | CASSTDRDRDGYTF
15 | TRBV6-1 | CASSEVTGGDEKLFF
14 | TRBV30 | CAWSTGTGLHEQYF
16 | TRBV19 | CASSTLSGGGKNEQFF
19 | TRBV6-1 | CASSEGTGGISSGANVLTF
14 | TRBV7-2 | CASSLFQGAYEQYF
15 | TRBV12-5 | CASGQTSGGANTQYF
13 | TRBV30 | CAYDRGGNTEAFF
14 | TRBV6-5 | CASRRTGNLPEQYF
17 | TRBV21-1 | CASSKVCGRGRPNTQYF
16 | TRBV3-1/TRBV3-2 | CASSPPSGANTGELFF
15 | TRBV19 | CASSIDRRENQPQHF
11 | TRBV19 | CASSTQETQYF
15 | TRBV7-6 | CASSSGQGSTDTQYF
15 | TRBV6-6 | CASSPGQGYSYEQYF
15 | TRBV2 | CASSVRGTGGYGYTF
13 | TRBV5-1 | CARISTTGNEQFF
14 | TRBV7-8 | CASSLQGANTEAFF
13 | TRBV28 | CASTDSTPYEQYF